The entry below gives a single TCR beta chain sequence along with its context. Trimming took off 5 bases at V and 5 bases at J, with 15 bases between the two ends. The length of the CDR3 is 14 residues. Germline V CDR1 and CDR2: SNHLY, FYNNEI. The assay was immunoSEQ multiplex PCR, and TCRdb's table has in-frame clones only and misses some. The table has about 47,000 clones, 80% to 95% seen once. The entry originates in a study of T cell changes during pregnancy in multiple sclerosis. The TCR sequence derives from a female donor with multiple sclerosis, enrolled in a pregnancy study. The chain links TRBV2 to TRBJ1-2; TRBD1 might be the D (6 bases). Sequencing used peripheral blood, obtained in the third trimester of pregnancy. The CDR3 DNA reads as TGTGCCAGCAGTCCGAGCCCCACAGGGTATGGCTACACCTTC. Its translation is CASSPSPTGYGYTF.